This TCR beta chain stems from a study of PD-1 blockade in classical Hodgkin lymphoma. Regarding the study as a whole: By C4D1, CD4+ diversity increased significantly, especially in complete responders. Partial responders and progressors had significantly lower baseline TCR diversity.

The time point here: cycle 4 day 1 (C4D1), after 5 to 7 weeks of nivolumab. Each patient experienced a relapse that followed autologous stem cell transplantation, and brentuximab vedotin exposure varied. Complete response, partial response or progressive disease was each patient's best response. V was cut by 6 bases and J by 0 bases, with 14 bases left in between. Germline lookup yields CDR1 SQVTM and CDR2 ANQGSEA. This CDR3 is built from 14 residues. A word on this clone: Its antigen is still unknown.

TCRdb's copy holds only in-frame clones and misses some; the assay was immunoSEQ multiplex PCR. The sample holds roughly 86,000 clones, more than 80% seen once. Source: peripheral blood mononuclear cells (PBMCs), taken before the fourth cycle of nivolumab. The chain links TRBV29-1 to TRBJ1-1, with unresolved D. This TCR was sampled from a human donor with classical Hodgkin lymphoma. CDR3 DNA: TGCAGCGTGACTTGGCGACATATGAACACTGAAGCTTTCTTT. Translation: CSVTWRHMNTEAFF.